This T cell receptor (beta chain) was found in a study of control samples from healthy donors and cancer patients. Germline V gene lookup returns CDR1 KGHSH and CDR2 LQKENI. V dropped 2 bases and J dropped 0 bases, with 11 bases sitting between them. There are 16 residues in the CDR3. Sequencing was performed with immunoSEQ multiplex PCR; in TCRdb, only in-frame clones are kept and a portion is missing. The sample has about 140,000 clones, roughly nine tenths seen once. The V gene is TRBV18, the J gene TRBJ1-3; D remains unclear. This TCR was recovered from a woman in her thirties in good health. Sequenced input: blood. The CDR3 nucleotides are TGTGCCAGCTCACCATCAACCGGTAGCTCTGGAAACACCATATATTTT. This encodes CASSPSTGSSGNTIYF.